These 18 T cell receptor beta chains share one sample of origin, sequenced in a study of T cells in Graves' hyperthyroidism and ophthalmopathy. RNA transcripts yielded amplified TCR beta CDR3 regions. The TCR CDR3 first-round RT-PCR relied on the HTBI primer set. Each CDR3 protein is one row after TCRdb ran MiXCR on the multiplex PCR reads. The data contain about 96,000 distinct CDR3 sequences, roughly 56% of them singletons. Sample: blood. The receptors originated from a woman in her thirties or forties with Graves' hyperthyroidism.

Many counts were recorded for this clonotype. The V call is TRBV10-3, the J call TRBJ2-7, with D possibly being TRBD1 (6 bases). V lost 10 bases to trimming and J lost 3 bases, with 19 bases between them. This CDR3 comprises 14 residues. Looked up from germline, CDR1 is ENHRY and CDR2 is SYGVKD. CDR3 coding DNA: TGTGCCACAAAAGGCTTAGGGGGAAACTACGAGCAGTACTTC. Residues: CATKGLGGNYEQYF.

A single count supports this clonotype. This may be a read error, as it is one base from a much larger clone. The chain joins TRBV20-1 to TRBJ1-1; the match to TRBD1 covers 9 bases. The CDR3 runs 12 residues. Germline V CDR1 and CDR2: DFQATT, SNEGSKA (reference sequence). The CDR3 DNA follows: TGCAGTTGGAGGACAGGGGCCACTGGAGCTTTCTTT. Protein product: CSWRTGATGAFF.

The chain couples TRBV7-9 to TRBJ1-2; D gene uncertain. The germline V gene has CDR1 SEHNR and CDR2 FQNEAQ (reference sequence). This CDR3 has 14 residues. V was clipped by 1 base and J by 6 bases, with 12 bases between them. This CDR3 is CASSLERGNDGYTF. The CDR3, as DNA: TGTGCCAGCAGCTTAGAACGGGGAAACGATGGCTACACCTTC.

Details on this clonotype: Without the conserved terminal phenylalanine or tryptophan, this CDR3 likely stems from a read error. The rearrangement links TRBV20-1 to TRBJ2-7, with D perhaps TRBD2 (5 bases). Germline-derived CDR1 and CDR2 are DFQATT and SNEGSKA (reference sequence). CDR3 size: 13 residues. For the CDR3, the DNA is TGCAGTACTAGAGGGTGGAGGACCTACGAGCAGTACCTC. This translates into CSTRGWRTYEQYL.

The chain has TRBV7-8 and TRBJ2-7; a possible D gene is TRBD2 (6 bases). This CDR3 has 14 amino acids. Per the germline V gene, CDR1 is SGHVS and CDR2 is FQNEAQ. V was pared by 6 bases and J by 9 bases, with 21 bases between. The CDR3 protein is CASSFGNLALGQYF. CDR3 sequence (DNA): TGTGCCAGCAGTTTTGGGAACCTAGCGCTCGGGCAGTACTTC.

There are many counts of this clonotype. The chain recombines TRBV12-3 or TRBV12-4 with TRBJ2-7; the D call may be TRBD1 or TRBD2 (6 bases each). Trimming removed 5 bases at V and 2 bases at J, with 13 bases between. The CDR3 runs 14 residues. CDR3 sequence: CASSPNGGPYEQYF. In nucleotides, the CDR3 is TGTGCCAGCAGTCCTAACGGGGGCCCCTACGAGCAGTACTTC.

The genes are TRBV10-3 and TRBJ1-1, with 8 nucleotides matching TRBD1. The trim removed 5 bases at V and 5 bases at J, leaving 4 bases unmatched. The CDR3 has 13 residues. Germline CDR1 and CDR2: ENHRY and SYGVKD. CDR3 in amino acids: CAISWGQATEAFF. CDR3 coding DNA: TGTGCCATCAGTTGGGGACAGGCAACTGAAGCTTTCTTT.

This clonotype was observed many times. The chain employs TRBV6-5 and TRBJ1-5; D is ambiguous. The CDR3 is 16 amino acids. Germline V CDR1 and CDR2: MNHEY, SVGAGI. V was shortened by 4 bases and J by 6 bases, with 19 bases between the two germline ends. The CDR3 sequence: CASSSLGIGSSQPQHF. CDR3 nucleotides: TGTGCCAGCAGTTCGCTGGGGATTGGGAGCTCTCAGCCCCAGCATTTT.

Here the CDR3 DNA reads TGTGCCAGCAGCCTCCTCTCGGGACAGGGGTATGGCTACACCTTC. Protein sequence: CASSLLSGQGYGYTF. The chain links TRBV7-3 to TRBJ1-2, with TRBD1 matching 10 bases. This CDR3 is 15 amino acids long. V dropped 5 bases and J dropped 5; count of bases not matched to a gene: 8. Germline values: CDR1 SGHTA, CDR2 FQGTGA.

The rearrangement joins TRBV7-8 to TRBJ2-2; D is possibly TRBD2 (6 bases). V was trimmed by 1 base and J by 3 bases, leaving 9 bases between them. Looked up from germline, CDR1 is SGHVS and CDR2 is FQNEAQ. This CDR3 spans 15 amino acids. The CDR3 spells CASSLGGKDTGELFF. In nucleotides, the CDR3 is TGTGCCAGCAGCTTAGGCGGGAAGGACACCGGGGAGCTGTTTTTT.

This clonotype was recorded only once. The chain employs TRBV7-8 and TRBJ2-5; 7 nucleotides match TRBD2. V shed 5 bases and J 4 bases; nucleotides not matched to a gene: 10. This CDR3 region has 15 residues. Germline V CDR1 and CDR2: SGHVS, FQNEAQ. The CDR3 nucleotides are TGTGCCAGCAGCATGACAGCGGGACGAAGAGAGACCCAGTACTTC. Encoded protein: CASSMTAGRRETQYF.

A remark on this clonotype: The junction departs from germline at one end; a sequencing error may be responsible. The V call is TRBV6-6, the J call TRBJ2-7; 8 bases fit TRBD2. This CDR3 spans 17 amino acids. Germline V gene lookup returns CDR1 MNHNY and CDR2 SVGAGI (reference sequence). CDR3: CASSYSIPGSGSYERYF. CDR3 DNA sequence: TGTGCCAGCAGTTACTCGATACCAGGGAGCGGGAGCTACGAGCGGTACTTC.

In its sample, this clonotype was seen many times. This rearrangement joins TRBV20-1 to TRBJ1-1; 9 positions agree with TRBD1. Germline-derived CDR1 and CDR2 are DFQATT and SNEGSKA (reference sequence). The trim removed 2 bases at V and 3 bases at J, leaving 7 bases unmatched. CDR3 length: 15 residues. This CDR3 is CSARNYRGLDTEAFF. In DNA, the CDR3 is TGCAGTGCTAGAAACTACAGGGGGCTGGACACTGAAGCTTTCTTT.

The V and J genes are TRBV7-2 and TRBJ1-1, with a weak D call TRBD1 (6 bases). The germline V gene has CDR1 SGHTA and CDR2 FQGNSA. V was shortened by 2 bases and J by 11 bases, with 9 bases between the two germline ends. The CDR3 runs to 11 residues. CDR3 coding DNA: TGTGCCAGCAGCTTAAGGGGGGGGGCTTTCTTT. It translates to CASSLRGGAFF. Combining the CDR3 with reference TRBV7-2 and TRBJ1-1 gives the whole variable domain GAGVSQSPSNKVTEKGKDVELRCDPISGHTALYWYRQSLGQGLEFLIYFQGNSAPDKSGLPSDRFSAERTGGSVSTLTIQRTQQEDSAVYLCASSLRGGAFFGQGTRLTVV.

This clonotype was recorded many times. Written as DNA, the CDR3 is TGTGCCATCAGTGAGAAACAGGGGGAGGACACTGAAGCTTTCTTT. The encoded protein is CAISEKQGEDTEAFF. The chain joins TRBV10-3 to TRBJ1-1; 8 nucleotides line up with TRBD1. Germline V gene data show CDR1 as ENHRY and CDR2 as SYGVKD. J was trimmed by 3 bases and V by 2 bases; bases with no gene match: 5. The CDR3 covers 15 residues.

The J gene is TRBJ1-3, the V gene TRBV7-2; tentative D call: TRBD1 (5 bases). The germline gives CDR1 SGHTA, CDR2 FQGNSA. The germline V and J ends were trimmed by 4 bases and 7 bases, with 20 bases remaining between them. CDR3 length: 16 residues. The CDR3 sequence: CASSYGRWREGNTIYF. In nucleotides, the CDR3 is TGTGCCAGCAGCTACGGCCGATGGAGGGAGGGGAACACCATATATTTT.

The rearrangement joins TRBV7-9 to TRBJ2-7, with TRBD1 matching over 7 bases. Germline V CDR1 and CDR2: SEHNR, FQNEAQ (reference sequence). This CDR3 is 16 amino acids long. Germline trimming cut 4 bases from V and 2 bases from J; bases unmatched to any gene: 11. The DNA for the CDR3 is TGTGCCAGCAGCTCTCACGAGAGGACAGGTCCCTACGAGCAGTACTTC. Translating it yields CASSSHERTGPYEQYF.

This clonotype was found many times. The chain uses TRBV7-8 and TRBJ2-6, with 8 bases aligning to TRBD2. Germline trimming cut 5 bases from V and 0 bases from J; bases unmatched to any gene: 9. Germline V CDR1 and CDR2: SGHVS, FQNEAQ. The CDR3 consists of 18 residues. This chain's CDR3 is CASSRPGLDLSGANVLTF. CDR3 coding DNA: TGTGCCAGCAGCCGTCCGGGACTAGACCTCTCTGGGGCCAACGTCCTGACTTTC.